This record covers a single TCR beta chain. No antigen is known for it. Base-call qualities are not available, and no considerably larger clone is one nucleotide away. The sample comes from a study of response to subunit inactivated influenza vaccine (dated by TCRdb to between 2017 and 2018). Notes on the research overall: The study used deep quantitative T cell receptor repertoire profiling to track responses to a trivalent subunit inactivated influenza vaccine.

The CDR3 numbers 12 residues from cysteine through phenylalanine. Only CDR3 DNA remains: 36 bases, in frame from the first base. Deletion took 2 bases off V and 5 bases off J, with a span of 4 bases between the germline ends. CDR1 LNHNV and CDR2 YYDKDF are derived from the germline V gene (reference sequence). What the authors observed across the whole study: It was suggested by the authors that each seasonal influenza vaccination may recruit only a limited number of new T cells.

Libraries were prepared through RT-PCR. TCRdb records Illumina HiSeq 2500 as the sequencer. TCRdb's own reprocessing of the public reads used fastp at Q25 and MiXCR and kept productive beta chains. Here each entry gathers all rows of one CDR3 protein and keeps the most common genes and DNA. For this sample the table gives about 520,000 distinct CDR3 sequences, of which 7.2% were detected only once. 10% to 15% of the sample goes to the ten largest clones. Source: PBMCs from blood, taken roughly 24 months after vaccination. In this chain, TRBV15 is recombined with TRBJ2-1; a confident D gene designation cannot be given. The receptor comes from a man aged 50 to 69 who received an inactivated influenza vaccine. Donor details come from another sample of the same person, matched by shared clones. The bases read TGTGCCACCAGCAGACAGAACAATGAGCAGTTCTTC. This is translated as CATSRQNNEQFF.